This T cell receptor (beta chain) was observed in a study of blood T cell repertoires in COVID-19. CDR1 and CDR2 from the germline V gene are MDHEN and SYDVKM. V lost 6 bases and J lost 4; bases outside the gene matches: 9. This CDR3 has 15 amino acids. This clone was counted a few times. Data came from immunoSEQ multiplex PCR; TCRdb stores just in-frame clones and leaves some out. The table records 300,000 to 400,000 clones, 87% of them present only once. This receptor was taken from a man younger than 45 with COVID-19, enrolled during active disease. Sequences were obtained from peripheral blood. The V and J genes are TRBV28 and TRBJ1-2, with 9 nucleotides matching TRBD1. The CDR3, as DNA: TGTGCCAGCAGGTTAACAGGGGGCGTAAGCTATGGCTACACCTTC. It codes for CASRLTGGVSYGYTF.